This T cell receptor beta chain was sequenced for a study of kidney transplant recipient with SARS-CoV-2 infection. CDR1 SGHTA and CDR2 FQGTGA come from the germline V gene. The CDR3 totals 15 residues. TCRdb passed the reads through MiXCR, listing each CDR3 protein once. The table has 200,000 to 300,000 distinct CDR3 sequences, roughly 26% seen once. Comments on this clonotype: The junction departs from the called germline gene at one end, perhaps through a read error.

The source is a male patient aged 30 to 40 who had COVID-19 and was a kidney transplant recipient. A subset of T cells may come from the graft donor. J is TRBJ2-7 and V is TRBV7-3, with 7 bases fitting TRBD2. Sequencing used a blood sample, obtained at baseline and on day 111 from a kidney transplant recipient. The CDR3 loop is CASSLGGSGSYEQYF. CDR3 nucleotides: TGCGCCAGCAGCCTTGGCGGGAGTGGATCCTACGAGCAGTACTTC. Drawing the rest from reference TRBV7-3 and TRBJ2-7, the complete variable domain is GAGVSQTPSNKVTEKGKYVELRCDPISGHTALYWYRQSLGQGPEFLIYFQGTGAADDSGLPNDRFFAVRPEGSVSTLKIQRTERGDSAVYLCASSLGGSGSYEQYFGPGTRLTVT.